The clone carrying this T cell receptor (beta chain) turned up a few times. No antigen is known for it. The source of the sample is a study of blood T cells in healthy people across ages. Findings and caveats of the study: Observed TCR beta diversity per million T cells went down as age went up. This fall followed a roughly linear course with age. When one million T cells were used, diversity estimates were thought to be underestimates.

A second PCR, run for 7 to 11 cycles, used a sample-barcoded 5' primer plus a J-beta primer mix. Each cDNA was tagged by a template-switch adaptor containing 12 random nucleotides. TCRdb ran MiXCR on the 5' RACE reads and lists one entry per CDR3 protein. The repertoire has fewer than 700,000 distinct CDR3 sequences, more than 45% of them found once; the top ten carry around 25%. With 8 bases clipped from V and 0 bases from J, the junction kept 18 bases outside the gene matches. Germline CDR1 SQVTM, CDR2 ANQGSEA. The CDR3 covers 17 residues. The sequence derives from an elderly man in good health. The chain links TRBV29-1 to TRBJ1-2; TRBD1 matches 7 bases. Input material: blood. The CDR3 protein is CSLQGLSVTGANYGYTF. The CDR3 coding sequence is TGCAGCCTACAGGGGCTTTCCGTGACAGGTGCTAACTATGGCTACACCTTC.